The 25 T cell receptor beta chains below were found in one sample sequenced in a study of beta chain features in type 1 diabetes. Expressed TCRB transcripts were sequenced after all isolated RNA was converted to cDNA. Profiled with immunoSEQ multiplex PCR; TCRdb holds only in-frame clones, not every one. The repertoire holds just over 450,000 clones, with roughly 31% as singletons. Sequences were obtained from naive CD4+ T cells from blood. The receptor set was obtained from a man aged 18 to 30 in good health.

This clone was seen a single time. The V gene is TRBV9, the J gene TRBJ1-2; 10 bases map to TRBD1. CDR1 is SGDLS, CDR2 YYNGEE, per germline. Losses at the gene ends were 4 bases for V and 3 bases for J; bases not matched to a gene: 6. The CDR3 has 15 residues. The CDR3 DNA follows: TGTGCCAGCAGCCCGACAGGGGGCAGCGACTATGGCTACACCTTC. Amino acid sequence: CASSPTGGSDYGYTF.

The rearrangement uses TRBV9 and TRBJ1-5; 8 positions agree with TRBD1. This CDR3 spans 14 amino acids. V shed 3 bases, J shed 6 bases, and the junction held 5 bases outside the gene matches. CDR1 and CDR2 (germline): SGDLS, YYNGEE. CDR3 in amino acids: CASSASGGRQPQHF. In DNA form, the CDR3 reads TGTGCCAGCAGCGCATCAGGGGGCCGTCAGCCCCAGCATTTT.

The rearrangement joins TRBV30 to TRBJ2-7; no clear D. V was shortened by 2 bases and J by 0 bases, with 11 bases between the two germline ends. The CDR3 covers 14 residues. Germline V gives CDR1 GTSNPN, CDR2 SVGIG (reference sequence). DNA of the CDR3: TGTGCCTGGAGTTCCGACATTACCTCCTACGAGCAGTACTTC. Residues: CAWSSDITSYEQYF.

The V call is TRBV4-1, the J call TRBJ1-1; D unresolved. The V end was cut by 1 base, the J end by 9 bases, with 6 bases between. Germline CDR1 and CDR2: MGHRA and YSYEKL. CDR3 size: 11 residues. The CDR3 sequence is CASSQGGKAFF. The CDR3 DNA reads as TGCGCCAGCAGCCAAGGAGGGAAAGCTTTCTTT.

The chain combines TRBV18 with TRBJ1-1; D remains ambiguous. CDR1 and CDR2 from the germline V gene are KGHSH and LQKENI. CDR3 length equals 12 residues. V shed 2 bases and J shed 1 base, with 2 bases lying between them. CDR3 amino acids: CASSPANTEAFF. The CDR3 DNA reads as TGTGCCAGCTCACCAGCGAACACTGAAGCTTTCTTT.

The chain joins TRBV30 to TRBJ1-4; tentative D call: TRBD1 (6 bases). Trimming took 2 bases from V and 7 from J, leaving 11 bases between them. This CDR3 has 13 amino acids. CDR1 is GTSNPN and CDR2 is SVGIG in the germline V gene (reference sequence). The DNA for the CDR3 is TGTGCCTGGAGTTTCAGGGGCGGTGAAAAACTGTTTTTT. Protein: CAWSFRGGEKLFF.

This clone was found a few times. The V gene is TRBV7-2, the J gene TRBJ2-7, with TRBD2 matching over 7 bases. The germline gives CDR1 SGHTA, CDR2 FQGNSA. This CDR3 is 14 amino acids long. The trim removed 1 base at V and 4 bases at J, leaving 4 bases unmatched. The CDR3 sequence: CASSLVISGYEQYF. The CDR3 bases are TGTGCCAGCAGCTTAGTTATTAGCGGGTACGAGCAGTACTTC. Looking up the rest from reference TRBV7-2 and TRBJ2-7 gives the full variable domain: GAGVSQSPSNKVTEKGKDVELRCDPISGHTALYWYRQSLGQGLEFLIYFQGNSAPDKSGLPSDRFSAERTGGSVSTLTIQRTQQEDSAVYLCASSLVISGYEQYFGPGTRLTVT.

This clone has just a few counts. V gene TRBV6-5 combines with J gene TRBJ2-1; tentative D call: TRBD1 (5 bases). Germline lookup yields CDR1 MNHEY and CDR2 SVGAGI. This CDR3 spans 13 amino acids. V was shortened by 5 bases and J by 6 bases, with 11 bases between the two germline ends. The CDR3 DNA is TGTGCCAGCAGTCTCAGGGTCTCCAATGAGCAGTTCTTC. This gives the protein CASSLRVSNEQFF.

The rearrangement links TRBV7-8 to TRBJ2-7; D gene ambiguous. V was trimmed by 2 bases and J by 2 bases, leaving 7 bases between them. CDR1 is SGHVS, CDR2 FQNEAQ, per germline. The CDR3 is made up of 13 amino acids. The CDR3 reads CASSLRQTYEQYF. CDR3 DNA sequence: TGTGCCAGCAGCTTACGACAAACCTACGAGCAGTACTTC.

This clone was seen a handful of times. The DNA for the CDR3 is TGCAGCGTTGAGCATTGGGGGGCTATTGAAGCTTTCTTT. Amino acids: CSVEHWGAIEAFF. This chain connects TRBV29-1 to TRBJ1-1; D perhaps matches TRBD1 (6 bases). The germline V gene encodes CDR1 SQVTM and CDR2 ANQGSEA. The CDR3 is 13 residues long. The V end was cut by 3 bases, the J end by 7 bases, with 15 bases between. Using reference TRBV29-1 and TRBJ1-1 for the parts outside the CDR3, the full variable domain is SAVISQKPSRDICQRGTSLTIQCQVDSQVTMMFWYRQQPGQSLTLIATANQGSEATYESGFVIDKFPISRPNLTFSTLTVSNMSPEDSSIYLCSVEHWGAIEAFFGQGTRLTVV.

V usage is TRBV7-2 and J usage is TRBJ2-3, with D perhaps TRBD1 or TRBD2 (7 bases each). From germline, CDR1 is SGHTA and CDR2 FQGNSA. V was trimmed by 1 base and J by 7 bases, leaving 15 bases between them. This CDR3 contains 15 residues. The CDR3 DNA reads TGTGCCAGCAGCTTAGATGGCGGGGGACAGAATACGCAGTATTTT. Translation: CASSLDGGGQNTQYF. The full variable domain, its missing parts supplied by reference TRBV7-2 and TRBJ2-3, is GAGVSQSPSNKVTEKGKDVELRCDPISGHTALYWYRQSLGQGLEFLIYFQGNSAPDKSGLPSDRFSAERTGGSVSTLTIQRTQQEDSAVYLCASSLDGGGQNTQYFGPGTRLTVL.

The rearrangement joins TRBV19 to TRBJ2-1; maybe TRBD2 (6 bases). Germline V gene data show CDR1 as LNHDA and CDR2 as SQIVND (reference sequence). CDR3 length: 13 amino acids. V was pared by 10 bases and J by 0 bases, with 10 bases between. The CDR3 sequence: CATLGSSYNEQFF. The DNA of the CDR3 is TGTGCCACCCTCGGGAGCTCCTACAATGAGCAGTTCTTC.

The gene calls are TRBV29-1 and TRBJ1-5; 8 nucleotides line up with TRBD1. The CDR3 extends over 14 amino acids. Germline V gene sequence: CDR1 SQVTM, CDR2 ANQGSEA. V lost 5 bases and J lost 7; bases outside the gene matches: 10. Written as DNA, the CDR3 is TGCAGCGTTATGACACAGGGGGGCGGCCAGCCCCAGCATTTT. The encoded protein is CSVMTQGGGQPQHF.

The chain recombines TRBV2 with TRBJ2-1; TRBD2 agrees at 10 bases. Trimming cost V 6 bases and J 10 bases; bases outside gene matches: 12. The CDR3 is 15 residues long. CDR1 and CDR2 (germline): SNHLY, FYNNEI. In DNA form, the CDR3 reads TGTGCCAGCAGATTCGAACTAGCGGGATTCCCCGAGCAGTTCTTC. Encoded protein: CASRFELAGFPEQFF.

This chain links TRBV28 with TRBJ2-7, with D perhaps given as TRBD1 or TRBD2 (5 bases each). The CDR3 extends over 14 amino acids. Deletions cut 2 bases from V and 9 bases from J, with 17 bases between. Germline V gives CDR1 MDHEN, CDR2 SYDVKM. The DNA of the CDR3 is TGTGCCAGCAGTTTAGCCGGGACCCAGAGGGGGCAGTACTTC. Protein product: CASSLAGTQRGQYF.

CDR3 loop: CAISTQGENYGYTF. The CDR3 coding sequence is TGTGCCATCAGTACCCAGGGGGAAAACTATGGCTACACCTTC. The V gene is TRBV10-3, the J gene TRBJ1-2; TRBD1 matches at 7 bases. V was pared by 5 bases and J by 2 bases, with 5 bases of the junction left unmatched. The CDR3 is made up of 14 amino acids. The germline V gene has CDR1 ENHRY and CDR2 SYGVKD.

This sequence joins TRBV6-1 and TRBJ1-5; no definite D call. The CDR3 totals 13 residues. Trimming removed 6 bases from V and 2 bases from J, with 8 bases in between. Germline V gives CDR1 MNHNS, CDR2 SASEGT. CDR3 coding DNA: TGTGCCAGCAGGACCACGGGCAATCAGCCCCAGCATTTT. It is translated as CASRTTGNQPQHF.

This clone has just a few counts. CDR3 sequence (DNA): TGTGCCACCAGCAGAGAAGGGGGTCCGTGGGCCAAAAACATTCAGTACTTC. It specifies CATSREGGPWAKNIQYF. The rearrangement uses TRBV15 and TRBJ2-4, with D perhaps matching TRBD1 (6 bases). This CDR3 is built from 17 residues. Deletions cut 0 bases from V and 1 base from J, with 13 bases between. The V gene's germline CDR1 is LNHNV and CDR2 YYDKDF (reference sequence). The variable domain in full, completed from reference TRBV15 and TRBJ2-4, reads DAMVIQNPRYQVTQFGKPVTLSCSQTLNHNVMYWYQQKSSQAPKLLFHYYDKDFNNEADTPDNFQSRRPNTSFCFLDIRSPGLGDTAMYLCATSREGGPWAKNIQYFGAGTRLSVL.

This clone has more than one count but fewer than ten. The chain couples TRBV29-1 to TRBJ2-3; 7 bases agree with TRBD1. The CDR3 contains 13 residues. Germline CDR1 reads SQVTM; CDR2 reads ANQGSEA. Losses at the gene ends were 8 bases for V and 1 base for J; bases not matched to a gene: 6. In DNA form, the CDR3 reads TGCAGCTCCAAGACAGGGCGCACAGATACGCAGTATTTT. Its protein product is CSSKTGRTDTQYF.

The gene calls are TRBV18 and TRBJ2-1; D unclear. CDR1 and CDR2 from the germline V gene are KGHSH and LQKENI. V was cut by 3 bases and J by 0 bases, with 6 bases left in between. This CDR3 comprises 14 residues. CDR3: CASSPTYSYNEQFF. The CDR3 region has the DNA TGTGCCAGCTCACCTACTTACTCCTACAATGAGCAGTTCTTC.

This clone has only a few counts. The chain couples TRBV29-1 to TRBJ2-5; D uncertain. This CDR3 has 14 residues. Germline CDR1 reads SQVTM; CDR2 reads ANQGSEA. V lost 4 bases and J 1 base, leaving 13 bases between the germline ends. The CDR3 loop reads CSVGFAAFQETQYF. In DNA, the CDR3 is TGCAGCGTTGGCTTTGCGGCATTCCAAGAGACCCAGTACTTC.

The chain is built from TRBV28 and TRBJ2-4; a possible D gene is TRBD1 (5 bases). The CDR3 length is 15 residues. Germline V gene data show CDR1 as MDHEN and CDR2 as SYDVKM. V lost 5 bases to trimming and J lost 1 base, with 12 bases between them. DNA of the CDR3: TGTGCCAGCAGTGGGGCAGATCGGGCCAAAAACATTCAGTACTTC. It codes for CASSGADRAKNIQYF.

Only a few counts were recorded for this clone. The chain carries TRBV9 and TRBJ2-1; 13 bases map to TRBD2. Germline CDR1 reads SGDLS; CDR2 reads YYNGEE. V shed 7 bases, J shed 6 bases, and the junction held 1 base outside the gene matches. The CDR3 runs 13 residues. CDR3: CASGLAGANEQFF. The CDR3 DNA reads as TGTGCCAGCGGACTAGCGGGAGCCAATGAGCAGTTCTTC.

In this sample, this clone turned up once. The CDR3 nucleotides are TGCGCCAGCAGCCAAGTCGGCGGGAGGGCCGCAGATACGCAGTATTTT. As protein: CASSQVGGRAADTQYF. The V and J genes are TRBV4-3 and TRBJ2-3; TRBD2 matches at 9 bases. Germline values: CDR1 LGHNA, CDR2 YSLEER. Losses at the gene ends were 1 base for V and 4 bases for J; bases not matched to a gene: 6. The CDR3 has 16 residues.

The rearrangement joins TRBV13 to TRBJ2-7, with 7 bases fitting TRBD1. Germline V lookup: CDR1 PRHDT, CDR2 FYEKMQ (reference sequence). There are 14 residues in the CDR3. The V and J ends lost 2 bases and 2 bases, in that order; junction bases with no gene match: 3. In nucleotides, the CDR3 is TGTGCCAGCAGCTTAAGGCAGGGGGCCTACGAGCAGTACTTC. This gives the protein CASSLRQGAYEQYF.